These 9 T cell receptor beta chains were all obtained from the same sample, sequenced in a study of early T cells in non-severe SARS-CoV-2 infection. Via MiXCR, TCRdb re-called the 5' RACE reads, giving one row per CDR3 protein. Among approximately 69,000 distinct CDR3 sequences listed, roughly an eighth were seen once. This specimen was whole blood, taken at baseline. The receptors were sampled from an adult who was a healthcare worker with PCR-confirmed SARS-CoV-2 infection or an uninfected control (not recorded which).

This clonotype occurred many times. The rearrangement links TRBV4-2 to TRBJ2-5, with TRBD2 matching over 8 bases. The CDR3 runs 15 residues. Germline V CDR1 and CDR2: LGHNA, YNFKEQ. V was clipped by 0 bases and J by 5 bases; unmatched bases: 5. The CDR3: CASSQDWRGDETQYF. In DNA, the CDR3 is TGTGCCAGCAGCCAAGATTGGCGGGGGGATGAGACCCAGTACTTC.

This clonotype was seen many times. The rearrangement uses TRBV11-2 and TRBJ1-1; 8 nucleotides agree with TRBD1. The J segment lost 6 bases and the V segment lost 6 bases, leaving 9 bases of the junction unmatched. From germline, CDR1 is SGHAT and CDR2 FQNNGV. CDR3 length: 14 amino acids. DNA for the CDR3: TGTGCCAGCAGAAAAGGGACAGGAGAACCTGAAGCTTTCTTT. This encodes CASRKGTGEPEAFF.

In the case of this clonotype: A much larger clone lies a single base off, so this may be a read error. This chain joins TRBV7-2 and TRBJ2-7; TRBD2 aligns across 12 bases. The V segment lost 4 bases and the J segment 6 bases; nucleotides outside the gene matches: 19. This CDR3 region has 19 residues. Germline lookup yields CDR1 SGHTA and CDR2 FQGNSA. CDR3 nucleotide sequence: TGTGCCAGCAGCTCCCAACTAGCGGGGGGCTTGGCTTTCTTCTCCGAGCAGTACTTC. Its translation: CASSSQLAGGLAFFSEQYF. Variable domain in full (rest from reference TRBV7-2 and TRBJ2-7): GAGVSQSPSNKVTEKGKDVELRCDPISGHTALYWYRQSLGQGLEFLIYFQGNSAPDKSGLPSDRFSAERTGGSVSTLTIQRTQQEDSAVYLCASSSQLAGGLAFFSEQYFGPGTRLTVT.

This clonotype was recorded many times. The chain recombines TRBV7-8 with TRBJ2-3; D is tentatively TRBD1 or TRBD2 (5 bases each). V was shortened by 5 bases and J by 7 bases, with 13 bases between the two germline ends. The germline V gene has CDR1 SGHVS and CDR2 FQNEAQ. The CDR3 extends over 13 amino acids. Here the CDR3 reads CASSVWGTNTQYF. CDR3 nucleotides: TGTGCCAGCAGCGTTTGGGGGACGAATACGCAGTATTTT.

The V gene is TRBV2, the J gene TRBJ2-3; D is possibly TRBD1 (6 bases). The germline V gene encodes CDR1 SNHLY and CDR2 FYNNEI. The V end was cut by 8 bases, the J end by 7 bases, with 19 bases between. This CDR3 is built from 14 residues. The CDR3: CASGKDSPPNTQYF. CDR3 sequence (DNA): TGTGCCAGCGGGAAGGACAGTCCTCCGAATACGCAGTATTTT.

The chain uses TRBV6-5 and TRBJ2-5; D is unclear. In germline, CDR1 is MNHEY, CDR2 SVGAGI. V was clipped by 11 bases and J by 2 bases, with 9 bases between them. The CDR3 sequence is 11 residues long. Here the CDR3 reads CAVEAQETQYF. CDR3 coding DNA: TGTGCCGTAGAGGCACAAGAGACCCAGTACTTC.

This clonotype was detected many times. CDR3 sequence reads: CASSRSGGSTDTQYF. CDR3 sequence (DNA): TGTGCCAGCAGCCGCTCCGGCGGTAGCACAGATACGCAGTATTTT. The chain employs TRBV5-4 and TRBJ2-3; no firm D call. Germline values: CDR1 SGHNT, CDR2 YYREEE (reference sequence). The CDR3 is 15 residues long. Trimming took 4 bases from V and 0 from J, leaving 12 bases between them.

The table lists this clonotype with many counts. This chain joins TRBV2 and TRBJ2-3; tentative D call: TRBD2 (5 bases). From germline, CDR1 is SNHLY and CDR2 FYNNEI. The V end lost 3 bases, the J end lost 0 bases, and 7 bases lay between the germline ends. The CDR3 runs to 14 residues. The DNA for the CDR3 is TGTGCCAGCAGTGATCGGACTAGCACAGATACGCAGTATTTT. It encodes CASSDRTSTDTQYF.

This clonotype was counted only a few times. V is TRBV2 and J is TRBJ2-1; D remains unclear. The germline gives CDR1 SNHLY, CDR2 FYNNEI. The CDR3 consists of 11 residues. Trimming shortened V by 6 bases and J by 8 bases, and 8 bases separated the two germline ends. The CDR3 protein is CASSYTDEQFF. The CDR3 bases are TGTGCCAGCAGCTACACCGATGAGCAGTTCTTC.